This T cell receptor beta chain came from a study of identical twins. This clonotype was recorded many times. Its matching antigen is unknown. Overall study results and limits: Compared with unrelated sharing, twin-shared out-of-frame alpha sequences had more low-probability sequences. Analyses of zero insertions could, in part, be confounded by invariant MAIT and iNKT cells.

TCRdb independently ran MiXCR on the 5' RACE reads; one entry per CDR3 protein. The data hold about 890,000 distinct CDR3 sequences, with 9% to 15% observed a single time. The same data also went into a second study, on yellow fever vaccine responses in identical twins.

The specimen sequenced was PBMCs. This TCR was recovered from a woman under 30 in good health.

The CDR3 DNA is TGCAGTGCTAGAGGACAGATCTACGAGCAGTACTTC. Amino acid sequence: CSARGQIYEQYF. This chain links TRBV20-1 with TRBJ2-7; a weak D match, TRBD1 (5 bases). The CDR3 is 12 residues long. The germline V gene has CDR1 DFQATT and CDR2 SNEGSKA (reference sequence). V was cut by 1 base and J by 3 bases, with 7 bases left in between.